A single sample is the source of the 15 T cell receptor beta chains below, sequenced in a study of cytomegalovirus exposure and HLA in healthy donors. With 60 Vbeta and 13 Jbeta primers, the PCR was carried out. Only in-frame clones appear in the TCRdb table, and some are missing; sequencing was by immunoSEQ multiplex PCR. This sample yields some 130,000 clones, of which around 79% are seen a single time; approximately 1.4% belongs to the top ten. The material sequenced was PBMCs. These receptors all stem from a woman in her forties in good health and CMV-seronegative.

This clone has more than one count but fewer than ten. In nucleotides, the CDR3 is TGTGCCAGTGGAGCCAATCGGGTCCATGGCTACACCTTC. Its translation: CASGANRVHGYTF. The chain links TRBV19 to TRBJ1-2; D remains ambiguous. V was shortened by 8 bases and J by 6 bases, with 16 bases between the two germline ends. Germline V gene lookup returns CDR1 LNHDA and CDR2 SQIVND (reference sequence). This CDR3 region has 13 residues.

This chain uses TRBV19 with TRBJ1-2; no definite D call. The CDR3 length is 15 residues. V gave up 3 bases and J gave up 1 base, with 12 bases separating them. CDR1 is LNHDA, CDR2 SQIVND, per germline (reference sequence). As DNA, the CDR3 is TGTGCCAGTAGTATGATTACAGCTAATAACTATGGCTACACCTTC. As protein: CASSMITANNYGYTF.

The chain recombines TRBV7-2 with TRBJ1-4; tentative D call: TRBD1 (5 bases). The CDR3 is made up of 14 amino acids. V dropped 4 bases and J dropped 6 bases, with 12 bases sitting between them. CDR1 is SGHTA, CDR2 FQGNSA, per germline. The DNA of the CDR3 is TGTGCCAGCAGCTCCGACAGAAGGGATGAAAAACTGTTTTTT. This codes for CASSSDRRDEKLFF.

This clone was counted a few times. J is TRBJ2-1 and V is TRBV4-3; D perhaps matches TRBD2 (5 bases). The CDR3 extends over 16 amino acids. With 0 bases removed from V and 3 bases from J, the gap between germline ends came to 12 bases. CDR1 and CDR2 (germline): LGHNA, YSLEER. CDR3 in DNA: TGCGCCAGCAGCCAAGATCTGATAGCGCGCTACAATGAGCAGTTCTTC. Translation gives CASSQDLIARYNEQFF.

V and J are TRBV4-3 and TRBJ2-7; D gene ambiguous. The germline V gene encodes CDR1 LGHNA and CDR2 YSLEER. This CDR3 has 15 residues. V lost 0 bases and J 3 bases, leaving 12 bases between the germline ends. The CDR3 region has the DNA TGCGCCAGCAGCCAAGATCTGGGCAGCTACTACGAGCAGTACTTC. Translation: CASSQDLGSYYEQYF.

The V call is TRBV7-2, the J call TRBJ1-1; 9 nucleotides line up with TRBD1. With V trimmed by 5 bases and J by 7 bases, 5 bases remained unmatched. The CDR3 sequence is 13 residues long. Per the germline V gene, CDR1 is SGHTA and CDR2 is FQGNSA. CDR3 region: CASSQGTGREAFF. CDR3 in DNA: TGTGCCAGCAGCCAGGGGACAGGGCGTGAAGCTTTCTTT.

The V call is TRBV27, the J call TRBJ1-1; possible D gene TRBD1, 5 bases. V dropped 3 bases and J dropped 1 base, with 9 bases sitting between them. The germline V gene has CDR1 MNHEY and CDR2 SMNVEV (reference sequence). This CDR3 spans 14 amino acids. CDR3 bases: TGTGCCAGCAGTTTTTCAGGGTGGAACACTGAAGCTTTCTTT. It is translated as CASSFSGWNTEAFF.

The chain combines TRBV5-1 with TRBJ2-7; a weak D match, TRBD1 (6 bases). Germline V gene lookup returns CDR1 SGHRS and CDR2 YFSETQ. CDR3 length: 14 amino acids. V was clipped by 2 bases and J by 0 bases, with 9 bases between them. The DNA of the CDR3 is TGCGCCAGCAGCTTCACAGGGAGCTCCTACGAGCAGTACTTC. It is translated as CASSFTGSSYEQYF.

The rearrangement uses TRBV15 and TRBJ2-7; D possibly corresponds to TRBD1 (6 bases). The germline V gene has CDR1 LNHNV and CDR2 YYDKDF (reference sequence). V was pared by 5 bases and J by 0 bases, with 11 bases between. The CDR3 covers 14 residues. CDR3 bases: TGTGCCACCAGCGGGGGCCGTGGCTCCTACGAGCAGTACTTC. This encodes CATSGGRGSYEQYF.

This clone was seen only a few times. The V gene is TRBV5-1, the J gene TRBJ1-6; D uncertain. Germline loops: CDR1 SGHRS, CDR2 YFSETQ. Trimming left V 0 bases short and J 9 bases short, with 7 bases between. The CDR3 is made up of 13 amino acids. DNA of the CDR3: TGCGCCAGCAGCTTGGCTTCCAGTTCACCCCTCCACTTT. Translation gives CASSLASSSPLHF.

The chain joins TRBV28 to TRBJ1-2; TRBD1 matches 9 bases. Germline V gene data show CDR1 as MDHEN and CDR2 as SYDVKM. V lost 6 bases and J lost 3; bases outside the gene matches: 11. The length of the CDR3 is 16 residues. DNA for the CDR3: TGTGCCAGCAGCCAAGGGGGGGACAGGGCACACTATGGCTACACCTTC. Protein: CASSQGGDRAHYGYTF.

This rearrangement joins TRBV29-1 to TRBJ2-2; possibly TRBD1 for D (5 bases). This CDR3 comprises 14 residues. V was cut by 4 bases and J by 1 base, with 10 bases left in between. The germline V gene encodes CDR1 SQVTM and CDR2 ANQGSEA. The CDR3 DNA sequence: TGCAGCGTTGGTGCAGGGATGAACACCGGGGAGCTGTTTTTT. Its translation is CSVGAGMNTGELFF.

This clone was seen a single time. V is TRBV6-5 and J is TRBJ2-7; D may be TRBD1 (6 bases). This CDR3 is 13 amino acids long. The germline CDR1 and CDR2 sequences are MNHEY and SVGAGI. Trimming removed 6 bases from V and 5 bases from J, with 14 bases in between. The CDR3 coding sequence is TGTGCCAGCAGACGGACAGAGAAGAACGAGCAGTACTTC. It specifies CASRRTEKNEQYF.

V usage is TRBV5-1 and J usage is TRBJ1-4; 8 nucleotides match TRBD1. With V trimmed by 2 bases and J by 7 bases, 4 bases remained unmatched. Germline CDR1 is SGHRS and CDR2 is YFSETQ. This CDR3 has 14 residues. The CDR3, as DNA: TGCGCCAGCAGCTTCTCAGGGGGCATTGAAAAACTGTTTTTT. It translates to CASSFSGGIEKLFF.

The chain combines TRBV7-9 with TRBJ1-1; D not resolved. Trimming pared 0 bases from V and 1 base from J, leaving 3 bases between. The germline V gene encodes CDR1 SEHNR and CDR2 FQNEAQ (reference sequence). The CDR3 consists of 13 residues. For the CDR3, the DNA is TGTGCCAGCAGCTTAGCCGGGAACACTGAAGCTTTCTTT. Protein: CASSLAGNTEAFF.